This entry lists 21 T cell receptor beta chains sequenced from one sample in a study of shared clonotypes between healthy human individuals. Using immunoSEQ multiplex PCR, the repertoire was profiled, and TCRdb retains in-frame clones only, with some absent. The sample has about 1 million clones; roughly 70% are singletons. The sequenced sample was memory CD4+ T cells sorted from blood. This sample's subset: CD45RA-negative fraction. The receptors stem from a man younger than 35 in good health.

The chain carries TRBV7-8 and TRBJ1-2; 7 bases match TRBD1. V was pared by 2 bases and J by 4 bases, with 7 bases of the junction left unmatched. CDR1 and CDR2 (germline): SGHVS, FQNEAQ. The length of the CDR3 is 15 residues. CDR3 nucleotides: TGTGCCAGCAGCTTAACCGACAGGGTTACCTATGGCTACACCTTC. Protein sequence: CASSLTDRVTYGYTF.

This clone was observed a single time. The chain employs TRBV7-8 and TRBJ1-5, with 7 bases matching TRBD1. The CDR3 length is 15 residues. V dropped 4 bases and J dropped 1; count of bases not matched to a gene: 4. CDR1 and CDR2 (germline): SGHVS, FQNEAQ. The CDR3 is CASSSGGMSNQPQHF. CDR3 coding DNA: TGTGCCAGCAGCTCAGGGGGAATGAGCAATCAGCCCCAGCATTTT.

About this clone: Within the sample, other DNA sequences also encode this same CDR3. The rearrangement joins TRBV19 to TRBJ1-2; D is possibly TRBD1 (5 bases). Germline lookup yields CDR1 LNHDA and CDR2 SQIVND (reference sequence). The V end was cut by 6 bases, the J end by 3 bases, with 11 bases between. The CDR3 has 13 residues. CDR3: CASSPRGDYGYTF. The CDR3 DNA is TGTGCCAGTAGCCCACGAGGGGACTATGGCTACACCTTC.

The gene calls are TRBV30 and TRBJ2-7; no clear D. Germline V gives CDR1 GTSNPN, CDR2 SVGIG (reference sequence). This CDR3 has 11 residues. V shed 1 base and J shed 5 bases, with 6 bases lying between them. As DNA, the CDR3 is TGTGCCTGGAGTGGGGTTAACGAGCAGTACTTC. Translating it yields CAWSGVNEQYF.

For this clone: Other DNA sequences in this specimen translate into the identical CDR3. V gene TRBV10-3 combines with J gene TRBJ2-1, with D unresolved. V lost 0 bases to trimming and J lost 5 bases, with 11 bases between them. CDR3 length: 15 amino acids. Germline loops: CDR1 ENHRY, CDR2 SYGVKD. CDR3 bases: TGTGCCATCAGTGAGTCAGGCCTACTTAACAATGAGCAGTTCTTC. The encoded protein is CAISESGLLNNEQFF.

The chain couples TRBV21-1 to TRBJ1-1. TRBV21-1 is recorded as a pseudogene. This CDR3 region has 14 residues. CDR3 sequence (DNA): TGTGCCAGCAGCAAAGCTCACGGAGGGATCCGAGCTTTCTTT. Translated, it gives CASSKAHGGIRAFF.

The chain joins TRBV11-3 to TRBJ2-3, with 12 bases lining up with TRBD2. Unmatched junction bases numbered 7, after V lost 4 bases and J lost 5 bases. CDR3 length: 16 residues. Germline-derived CDR1 and CDR2 are SGHNT and YENEEA. The CDR3 here is CASSSSLAGGQDTQYF. CDR3 DNA: TGTGCCAGCAGCTCGTCTCTAGCGGGGGGGCAAGATACGCAGTATTTT.

This clone was recorded at least ten times. The chain couples TRBV28 to TRBJ1-5, with 8 bases fitting TRBD1. CDR1 and CDR2 (germline): MDHEN, SYDVKM. V shed 8 bases, J shed 2 bases, and the junction held 5 bases outside the gene matches. The CDR3 covers 14 residues. In nucleotides, the CDR3 is TGTGCCAGCTACGACAGGGGCCGCAATCAGCCCCAGCATTTT. The encoded protein is CASYDRGRNQPQHF.

This chain uses TRBV6-1 with TRBJ1-1; D remains ambiguous. V was pared by 7 bases and J by 6 bases, with 15 bases between. This CDR3 is built from 13 residues. The germline CDR1 and CDR2 sequences are MNHNS and SASEGT. The CDR3 spells CASTPHNAPEAFF. CDR3 nucleotides: TGTGCCAGCACCCCCCACAATGCCCCTGAAGCTTTCTTT.

The V call is TRBV11-2, the J call TRBJ2-7; D is tentatively TRBD1 or TRBD2 (5 bases each). This CDR3 spans 14 amino acids. Germline V gene data show CDR1 as SGHAT and CDR2 as FQNNGV. The ends were cut back, 2 bases at V and 2 bases at J, with 10 bases in the middle. The DNA for the CDR3 is TGTGCCAGCAGCTTAAGCGAGGGACCCTACGAGCAGTACTTC. Translation gives CASSLSEGPYEQYF.

This sequence joins TRBV7-2 and TRBJ2-7; no definite D call. The CDR3 is made up of 15 amino acids. CDR1 SGHTA and CDR2 FQGNSA come from the germline V gene. Trimming removed 3 bases from V and 2 bases from J, with 14 bases in between. The CDR3 coding sequence is TGTGCCAGCAGCTTGACGCAGACTTTACCCTACGAGCAGTACTTC. It codes for CASSLTQTLPYEQYF.

This clone was recorded a few times. This rearrangement joins TRBV4-1 to TRBJ2-7, with D unresolved. The CDR3 runs to 15 residues. V was clipped by 6 bases and J by 0 bases, with 15 bases between them. In germline, CDR1 is MGHRA, CDR2 YSYEKL. The CDR3 DNA reads as TGCGCCAGCAGACCTGAGCAAGCGAGCTCCTACGAGCAGTACTTC. This gives the protein CASRPEQASSYEQYF.

The chain employs TRBV6-5 and TRBJ2-3, with D perhaps being TRBD1 or TRBD2 (5 bases each). The CDR3 loop spans 15 amino acids. The germline V gene encodes CDR1 MNHEY and CDR2 SVGAGI. Trimming pared 4 bases from V and 2 bases from J, leaving 13 bases between. For the CDR3, the DNA is TGTGCCAGCAGTTTACGTGGGGGAGACACAGATACGCAGTATTTT. Translating it yields CASSLRGGDTDTQYF.

The chain employs TRBV12-5 and TRBJ2-7, with unresolved D. The CDR3 covers 13 residues. V was cut by 4 bases and J by 3 bases, with 10 bases left in between. Germline V CDR1 and CDR2: LGHNT, FRNRAP. CDR3: CASGYGQIYEQYF. The DNA for the CDR3 is TGTGCTAGTGGTTACGGCCAAATCTACGAGCAGTACTTC.

This chain uses TRBV19 with TRBJ2-3; D is possibly TRBD2 (5 bases). CDR1 and CDR2 from the germline V gene are LNHDA and SQIVND (reference sequence). V was trimmed by 9 bases and J by 4 bases, leaving 8 bases between them. This CDR3 is 11 amino acids long. The CDR3 DNA is TGTGCCAGCGGGGAGCCAGATACGCAGTATTTT. This gives the protein CASGEPDTQYF.

The J gene is TRBJ1-4, the V gene TRBV28; unclear D gene. V lost 5 bases to trimming and J lost 6 bases, with 13 bases between them. The CDR3 covers 14 residues. Germline V lookup: CDR1 MDHEN, CDR2 SYDVKM. CDR3 bases: TGTGCCAGCAGTCCAAGGGATCTCGATGAAAAACTGTTTTTT. It specifies CASSPRDLDEKLFF.

This rearrangement joins TRBV6-5 to TRBJ2-7, with a tentative D call TRBD1 (6 bases). In germline, CDR1 is MNHEY, CDR2 SVGAGI. Trimming pared 6 bases from V and 2 bases from J, leaving 14 bases between. The CDR3 consists of 14 residues. CDR3 in amino acids: CASSSGQPPYEQYF. As DNA, the CDR3 is TGTGCCAGCAGCTCCGGACAGCCGCCCTACGAGCAGTACTTC.

This clone was counted between two and nine times. Other DNA sequences within the sample encode an identical CDR3. The chain carries TRBV5-6 and TRBJ2-5, with 7 bases that match TRBD2. CDR3 length equals 16 residues. The germline CDR1 and CDR2 sequences are SGHDT and YYEEEE. The V gene end was trimmed by 4 bases and the J gene end by 3 bases; junction bases not matched to a gene: 12. This CDR3 is CASSPSGGGTKETQYF. The CDR3 coding sequence is TGTGCCAGCAGCCCGAGTGGCGGGGGTACGAAAGAGACCCAGTACTTC. The whole variable domain, remainder taken from reference TRBV5-6 and TRBJ2-5, is DAGVTQSPTHLIKTRGQQVTLRCSPKSGHDTVSWYQQALGQGPQFIFQYYEEEERQRGNFPDRFSGHQFPNYSSELNVNALLLGDSALYLCASSPSGGGTKETQYFGPGTRLLVL.

V gene TRBV15 combines with J gene TRBJ2-1; tentatively, D is TRBD1 or TRBD2 (5 bases each). CDR3 length equals 14 residues. V was clipped by 1 base and J by 6 bases, with 10 bases between them. Germline CDR1 and CDR2: LNHNV and YYDKDF (reference sequence). The CDR3 DNA sequence: TGTGCCACCAGCAGAGCGGGGCGTCGCAATGAGCAGTTCTTC. Amino acid sequence: CATSRAGRRNEQFF.

V and J are TRBV14 and TRBJ2-3; no clear D gene. Trimming removed 0 bases at V and 7 bases at J, with 5 bases between. CDR3 length: 12 amino acids. Germline values: CDR1 SGHDN, CDR2 FVKESK. The CDR3, as DNA: TGTGCCAGCAGCCAAGAGGGCCATACGCAGTATTTT. It specifies CASSQEGHTQYF.

The chain is built from TRBV6-1 and TRBJ1-3; D uncertain. The ends were cut back, 5 bases at V and 6 bases at J, with 8 bases in the middle. The length of the CDR3 is 12 residues. CDR1 and CDR2 (germline): MNHNS, SASEGT. The CDR3 DNA sequence: TGTGCCAGCAGTCTTTTGCCAAACACCATATATTTT. This gives the protein CASSLLPNTIYF.